One and the same sample provided the 23 T cell receptor beta chains below, sequenced in a study of low-dose radiotherapy and immunotherapy resistance in tumors (dated 2022 in TCRdb). This specimen's time point label, interpreted: before trial treatment. These reads were obtained on an Illumina HiSeq 2500. First-strand cDNA was synthesized using Superscript III and a set of TRAV- and TRBV-specific primers, so that both TCRalpha and TCRbeta chains were covered. TCRs were amplified with Phusion for around 20 PCR cycles, with a constant-region primer paired with the adapter attached to the V primers. TCRdb applied fastp at Q25 and MiXCR to the public reads, then kept only in-frame beta chains. Identical CDR3 protein sequences are pooled into one entry, listed with their most common genes and DNA. This sample is represented by roughly 60,000 distinct CDR3 sequences; 25% of them were singletons. The biggest ten clones account for roughly 5.6% of the sample.

The sequences come from PBMCs, collected before treatment. The receptors were sampled from a male donor with prostate cancer.

This clonotype appeared many times. The chain recombines TRBV20-1 with TRBJ1-2; D may be TRBD1 (6 bases). The V and J ends lost 3 bases and 4 bases respectively, with 21 bases between them. The CDR3 covers 16 residues. Germline lookup yields CDR1 DFQATT and CDR2 SNEGSKA (reference sequence). The CDR3 DNA reads as TGCAGTGCTAGGGAGCAGGGGCGTACCGCGAGCTATGGCTACACCTTC. Its protein is CSAREQGRTASYGYTF.

This clonotype was seen at least ten times. The chain is built from TRBV7-2 and TRBJ2-7; 12 nucleotides line up with TRBD2. V shed 3 bases and J 3 bases; nucleotides not matched to a gene: 3. CDR3 size: 15 residues. Germline-derived CDR1 and CDR2 are SGHTA and FQGNSA. For the CDR3, the DNA is TGTGCCAGCAGCTTCCTAGCGGGGGGGTTCTACGAGCAGTACTTC. Amino acids: CASSFLAGGFYEQYF.

In this sample, this clonotype turned up many times. The V and J genes are TRBV27 and TRBJ2-7; D may be TRBD2 (7 bases). CDR1 MNHEY and CDR2 SMNVEV come from the germline V gene (reference sequence). The V end lost 3 bases, the J end lost 3 bases, and 12 bases lay between the germline ends. The CDR3 loop spans 14 amino acids. Here the CDR3 DNA reads TGTGCCAGCAGTTTGCGGGGGCGCAGCTACGAGCAGTACTTC. Translated, it gives CASSLRGRSYEQYF.

This clonotype was seen a few times. A far larger clone lies a single base away; this is likely a read error. The chain has TRBV6-2 or TRBV6-3 and TRBJ2-5; D gene unclear. Germline CDR1 MNHEY, CDR2 SVGEGT. Trimming took 8 bases from V and 5 from J, leaving 9 bases between them. The CDR3 is made up of 11 amino acids. The CDR3 reads CASGTRETQYF. The CDR3 DNA follows: TGTGCCAGCGGTACCCGGGAGACCCAGTACTTC.

Relative to its sample, this clonotype is medium-sized. J is TRBJ2-7 and V is TRBV5-8, with unresolved D. Trimming removed 2 bases from V and 9 bases from J, with 12 bases in between. The CDR3 is made up of 12 amino acids. The germline CDR1 and CDR2 sequences are SGHTS and YDEGEE. In nucleotides, the CDR3 is TGTGCCAGCAGCTTTCCTGGGCGCGGGCAGTACTTC. Its protein product is CASSFPGRGQYF.

This clonotype was seen at least ten times. The V and J genes are TRBV23-1 and TRBJ1-6; D is unclear. Being an ORF, TRBV23-1 has a function that is uncertain. This CDR3 region has 13 residues. Trimming stripped 3 bases from V and 9 bases from J, with 9 bases between. The DNA of the CDR3 is TGCGCCAGCAGTCATGCAGAGGCTTCACCCCTCCACTTT. Its protein is CASSHAEASPLHF.

In this sample, this clonotype turned up many times. V gene TRBV20-1 combines with J gene TRBJ1-1; the match to TRBD1 covers 8 bases. V lost 6 bases, J lost 10 bases, and 10 bases stayed unmatched. Germline V lookup: CDR1 DFQATT, CDR2 SNEGSKA (reference sequence). The CDR3 is 12 amino acids. The CDR3, as DNA: TGCAGTGCCCAGACAGGGGCGAGGGGAGCTTTCTTT. Its protein is CSAQTGARGAFF.

The table lists this clonotype with many counts. CDR3 protein: CASSQGRRSHEQYF. The CDR3 DNA follows: TGTGCCAGCAGCCAAGGGCGGAGGAGCCACGAGCAGTACTTC. The rearrangement links TRBV4-2 to TRBJ2-7; D perhaps matches TRBD2 (5 bases). The CDR3 has 14 residues. CDR1 is LGHNA, CDR2 YNFKEQ, per germline. Trimming took off 1 base at V and 5 bases at J, with 12 bases between the two ends.

This clonotype was seen many times. The chain joins TRBV29-1 to TRBJ2-1; TRBD2 aligns across 8 bases. CDR1 SQVTM and CDR2 ANQGSEA come from the germline V gene. The V gene end was trimmed by 5 bases and the J gene end by 4 bases; junction bases not matched to a gene: 4. CDR3 length: 13 amino acids. The CDR3 DNA follows: TGCAGCGTTCGGACTAGCAGGTACAATGAGCAGTTCTTC. This sequence encodes CSVRTSRYNEQFF.

The chain combines TRBV28 with TRBJ2-1, with D possibly being TRBD1 or TRBD2 (5 bases each). Germline CDR1 reads MDHEN; CDR2 reads SYDVKM. The CDR3 extends over 17 amino acids. V was shortened by 4 bases and J by 0 bases, with 16 bases between the two germline ends. The CDR3 bases are TGTGCCAGCAGTTCCTCCCCGGGACGGATCTCCTACAATGAGCAGTTCTTC. Amino acid sequence: CASSSSPGRISYNEQFF.

This clonotype has at least ten counts. The J gene is TRBJ1-1, the V gene TRBV20-1, with no clear D. The V and J ends lost 2 bases and 5 bases respectively, with 15 bases between them. Germline V gene lookup returns CDR1 DFQATT and CDR2 SNEGSKA (reference sequence). The CDR3 loop spans 14 amino acids. The CDR3 spells CSARTARGGTEAFF. CDR3 nucleotide sequence: TGCAGTGCTAGAACCGCCCGGGGAGGGACTGAAGCTTTCTTT.

Regarding this clonotype: Given a far larger clone just one base away, this is likely a sequencing read error. The chain uses TRBV28 and TRBJ2-5, with D perhaps being TRBD1 or TRBD2 (5 bases each). The V gene's germline CDR1 is MDHEN and CDR2 SYDVKM. This CDR3 has 14 residues. The CDR3 coding sequence is TGTGCCATCAGTCCAGGAGAGGGGACAGAGACCCAGTACTTC. Amino acid sequence: CAISPGEGTETQYF.

This clonotype was found many times. The chain is built from TRBV7-9 and TRBJ2-5; D remains ambiguous. Germline-derived CDR1 and CDR2 are SEHNR and FQNEAQ (reference sequence). V shed 5 bases and J shed 5 bases, with 12 bases lying between them. This CDR3 has 13 amino acids. The CDR3 reads CASSGILWETQYF. As DNA, the CDR3 is TGTGCCAGCAGCGGCATATTGTGGGAGACCCAGTACTTC.

This clonotype was observed at least ten times. V and J are TRBV6-2 or TRBV6-3 and TRBJ1-6, with 8 bases aligning to TRBD1. CDR3 length: 15 residues. CDR1 is MNHEY, CDR2 SVGEGT, per germline. Germline trimming cut 0 bases from V and 7 bases from J; bases unmatched to any gene: 2. The CDR3 loop reads CASSYSRQGNSPLHF. For the CDR3, the DNA is TGTGCCAGCAGTTACTCGCGACAGGGGAATTCACCCCTCCACTTT.

This clonotype was counted ten times or more. The chain combines TRBV24-1 with TRBJ2-2; 7 bases are shared with TRBD1. J was trimmed by 6 bases and V by 4 bases; bases with no gene match: 13. Per germline, CDR1 KGHDR and CDR2 SFDVKD. The CDR3 runs to 17 residues. This CDR3 is CATSDPTDRAGSGELFF. The CDR3 DNA follows: TGTGCCACCAGTGACCCCACAGACAGGGCAGGCTCCGGGGAGCTGTTTTTT.

This clonotype was recorded many times. The rearrangement joins TRBV20-1 to TRBJ2-4, with D possibly being TRBD1 or TRBD2 (6 bases each). The CDR3 has 14 residues. Trimming left V 1 base short and J 7 bases short, with 14 bases between. Germline lookup yields CDR1 DFQATT and CDR2 SNEGSKA (reference sequence). The CDR3 DNA is TGCAGTGCTAGAGCAACTAGGGGGAGGAACATTCAGTACTTC. This gives the protein CSARATRGRNIQYF.

This clonotype appeared a single time. This probably arose from a read error, given a far larger clone one base away. The chain carries TRBV5-5 and TRBJ2-1, with a tentative D call TRBD2 (5 bases). The CDR3 runs 14 residues. CDR1 is SGHKS and CDR2 is YYEKEE in the germline V gene (reference sequence). V gave up 5 bases and J gave up 10 bases, with 19 bases separating them. The CDR3 sequence is CASSDGEPTREQFF. CDR3 DNA: TGTGCCAGCAGTGATGGGGAGCCCACCCGCGAGCAGTTCTTC.

This clonotype was found once. This chain links TRBV28 with TRBJ1-2, with TRBD1 matching over 9 bases. The CDR3 sequence is 13 residues long. From germline, CDR1 is MDHEN and CDR2 SYDVKM. The V and J ends lost 5 bases and 4 bases, in that order; junction bases with no gene match: 2. CDR3 coding DNA: TGTGCCAGCAGTCCACAGGGGGCCTATGGCTACACCTTC. Translation gives CASSPQGAYGYTF.

This clonotype appeared many times. The chain links TRBV24-1 to TRBJ2-2, with 9 positions matching TRBD2. The CDR3 length is 18 residues. V lost 1 base, J lost 2 bases, and 7 bases stayed unmatched. Per germline, CDR1 KGHDR and CDR2 SFDVKD. The chain's CDR3 is CATSDFRASGKNTGELFF. In DNA form, the CDR3 reads TGTGCCACCAGTGATTTCAGGGCTAGCGGGAAAAACACCGGGGAGCTGTTTTTT.

As regards this clonotype: A much bigger clone sits one base away, suggesting this may be a read error. The chain carries TRBV6-2 or TRBV6-3 and TRBJ1-1, with D unresolved. CDR1 is MNHEY and CDR2 is SVGEGT in the germline V gene. V lost 6 bases and J 6 bases, leaving 11 bases between the germline ends. There are 12 residues in the CDR3. This chain's CDR3 is CASRSTRAEAFF. As DNA, the CDR3 is TGTGCCAGCAGATCCACACGGGCTGAAGCTTTCTTT.

This clonotype was detected a few times. The chain links TRBV19 to TRBJ1-1; D might be TRBD1 (5 bases). V was shortened by 1 base and J by 4 bases, with 7 bases between the two germline ends. CDR3 length: 13 residues. The V gene's germline CDR1 is LNHDA and CDR2 SQIVND (reference sequence). The CDR3 coding sequence is TGTGCCAGTAGTATAGCCGGGACCACTGAAGCTTTCTTT. Translating it yields CASSIAGTTEAFF. Full variable domain (outside the CDR3, taken from reference TRBV19 and TRBJ1-1): DGGITQSPKYLFRKEGQNVTLSCEQNLNHDAMYWYRQDPGQGLRLIYYSQIVNDFQKGDIAEGYSVSREKKESFPLTVTSAQKNPTAFYLCASSIAGTTEAFFGQGTRLTVV.

This clonotype was detected ten times or more. This chain uses TRBV5-1 with TRBJ2-7; TRBD1 or TRBD2 may be the D gene (6 bases each). V lost 1 base to trimming and J lost 5 bases, with 16 bases between them. This CDR3 comprises 15 residues. Germline V gene lookup returns CDR1 SGHRS and CDR2 YFSETQ. DNA for the CDR3: TGCGCCAGCAGCTTGAACGGGGGCCATATGGACGAGCAGTACTTC. Protein product: CASSLNGGHMDEQYF. Filled out from reference TRBV5-1 and TRBJ2-7, the complete variable domain reads KAGVTQTPRYLIKTRGQQVTLSCSPISGHRSVSWYQQTPGQGLQFLFEYFSETQRNKGNFPGRFSGRQFSNSRSEMNVSTLELGDSALYLCASSLNGGHMDEQYFGPGTRLTVT.

A few counts support this clonotype. V usage is TRBV27 and J usage is TRBJ2-1; TRBD2 matches 10 bases. Germline CDR1 and CDR2: MNHEY and SMNVEV (reference sequence). The CDR3 runs 17 residues. V trimming: 5 bases; J trimming: 11 bases; junction bases outside the gene matches: 18. CDR3 DNA: TGTGCCAGCAGTACCCCCTGGGCTAGCGGGGGCCAGAAGCAGCAGTTCTTC. As protein: CASSTPWASGGQKQQFF.